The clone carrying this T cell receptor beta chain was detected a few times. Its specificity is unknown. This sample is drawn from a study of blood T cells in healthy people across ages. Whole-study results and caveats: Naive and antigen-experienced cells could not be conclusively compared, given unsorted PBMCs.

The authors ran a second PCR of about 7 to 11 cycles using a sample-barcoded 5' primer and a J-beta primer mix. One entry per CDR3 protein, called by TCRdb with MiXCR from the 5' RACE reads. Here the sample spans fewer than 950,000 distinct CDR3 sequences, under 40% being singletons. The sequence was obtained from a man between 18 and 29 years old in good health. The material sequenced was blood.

CDR3: CASTTDRMNTEAFF. CDR3 nucleotide sequence: TGTGCCAGCACCACCGACAGGATGAACACTGAAGCTTTCTTT. The chain uses TRBV6-1 and TRBJ1-1; TRBD1 is a possible D gene (6 bases). The CDR3 contains 14 residues. Germline V gives CDR1 MNHNS, CDR2 SASEGT. V was shortened by 7 bases and J by 0 bases, with 12 bases between the two germline ends.